This paragraph covers one T cell receptor (beta chain) sequence. This entry is derived from a study of T-cell memory formation after mild COVID-19. Study-level background: Clusters were largely donor specific.

There are 16 residues in the CDR3. Trimming removed 0 bases at V and 6 bases at J, with 17 bases between. Germline CDR1 is SGDLS and CDR2 is YYNGEE. TCRdb redid the calling of the 5' RACE reads with MiXCR, one entry per CDR3 protein. The table shows 250,000 to 350,000 distinct CDR3 sequences, with roughly a fifth occurring only once. The sequence derives from a man aged 18 to 29 who had mild COVID-19 (a few samples of this study predate the infection). Cell type and time point are not known. The sequenced sample consisted of PBMCs or a T cell subset sorted from them (not recorded which). The rearrangement joins TRBV9 to TRBJ2-3; a weak D match, TRBD1 (5 bases). The CDR3 region has the DNA TGTGCCAGCAGCGTAGGTTCACTTTTAGGGGATGATACGCAGTATTTT. It encodes CASSVGSLLGDDTQYF.